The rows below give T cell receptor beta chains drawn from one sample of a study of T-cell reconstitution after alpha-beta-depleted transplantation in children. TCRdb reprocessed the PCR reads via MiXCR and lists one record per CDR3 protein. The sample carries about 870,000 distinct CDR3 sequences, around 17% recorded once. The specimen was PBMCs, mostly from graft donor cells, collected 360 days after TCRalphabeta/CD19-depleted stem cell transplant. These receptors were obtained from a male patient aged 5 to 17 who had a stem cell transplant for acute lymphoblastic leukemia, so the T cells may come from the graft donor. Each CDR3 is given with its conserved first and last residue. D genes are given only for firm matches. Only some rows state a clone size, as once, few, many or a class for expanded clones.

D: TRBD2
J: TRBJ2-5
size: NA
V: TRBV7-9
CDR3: CASSSIGTTQETQYF
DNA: TGTGCCAGCAGCTCCATAGGGACTACACAAGAGACCCAGTACTTC

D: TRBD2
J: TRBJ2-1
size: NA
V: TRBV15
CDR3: CATSRGLADNNEQFF
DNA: TGTGCCACCAGCAGGGGACTAGCGGATAACAATGAGCAGTTCTTC

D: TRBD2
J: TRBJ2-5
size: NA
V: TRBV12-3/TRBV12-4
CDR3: CASSLAIGLAGTETQYF
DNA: TGTGCCAGCAGTTTAGCGATAGGACTAGCGGGAACAGAGACCCAGTACTTC

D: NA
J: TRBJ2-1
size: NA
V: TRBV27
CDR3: CASRRSKPHNEQFF
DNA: TGTGCCAGCAGGAGATCGAAGCCTCACAATGAGCAGTTCTTC

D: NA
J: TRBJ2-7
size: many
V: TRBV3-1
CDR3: CASSQEDWYEQYF
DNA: TGTGCCAGCAGCCAAGAAGACTGGTACGAGCAGTACTTC

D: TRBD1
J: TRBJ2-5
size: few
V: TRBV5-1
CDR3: CASSLDGTGAGAQYF
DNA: TGCGCCAGCAGCTTGGACGGGACAGGGGCTGGGGCCCAGTACTTC

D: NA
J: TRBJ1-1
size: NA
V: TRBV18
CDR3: CASSSGAGDTEAFF
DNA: TGTGCCAGCTCATCGGGGGCAGGGGACACTGAAGCTTTCTTT

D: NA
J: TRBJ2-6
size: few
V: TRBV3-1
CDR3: CASSQDVRVAGANVLTF
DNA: TGTGCCAGCAGCCAAGATGTCAGGGTGGCTGGGGCCAACGTCCTGACTTTC

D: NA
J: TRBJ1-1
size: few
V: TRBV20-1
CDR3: CSARRRPNTEAFF
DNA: TGCAGTGCGAGACGACGGCCGAACACTGAAGCTTTCTTT

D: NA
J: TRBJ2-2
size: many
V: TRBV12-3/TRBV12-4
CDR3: CASSRWTDPSGELFF
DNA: TGTGCCAGCAGTCGGTGGACAGACCCCTCCGGGGAGCTGTTTTTT

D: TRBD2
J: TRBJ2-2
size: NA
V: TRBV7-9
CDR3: CASTRGTTTPGELFF
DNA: TGTGCCAGCACCCGAGGGACTACAACCCCCGGGGAGCTGTTTTTT

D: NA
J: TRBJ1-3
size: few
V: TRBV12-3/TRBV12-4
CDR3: CASSAPWGSGNTIYF
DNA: TGTGCCAGCAGTGCCCCGTGGGGATCTGGAAACACCATATATTTT

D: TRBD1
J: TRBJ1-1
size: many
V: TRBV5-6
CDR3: CASSWTGLPNTEAFF
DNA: TGTGCCAGCAGCTGGACAGGCCTCCCGAACACTGAAGCTTTCTTT

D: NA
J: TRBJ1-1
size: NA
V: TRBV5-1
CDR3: CASSLQGRDEAFF
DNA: TGCGCCAGCAGCTTGCAGGGGAGGGATGAAGCTTTCTTT

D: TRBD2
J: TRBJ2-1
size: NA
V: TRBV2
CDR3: CASSYLGLAGGEQFF
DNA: TGTGCCAGCAGTTACCTGGGACTAGCGGGAGGTGAGCAGTTCTTC